This paragraph covers one T cell receptor (beta chain) sequence. What it binds is unknown. The data were obtained in a study of vaccination effects on CD4 cells after COVID-19. Study information: Post-vaccine specimens were collected at a median of 72 days following the second dose.

ViraFEST assay sequencing came after antigen-specific CD4+ T cells were expanded with viral peptide pools. Cultured cells yielded isolated CD4+ T cells after 10 days. PCR-confirmed SARS-CoV-2 infection occurred in the person between March and December 2020. Each participant received a vaccine that was either BNT162b2 or mRNA-1273, given as two doses. V was cut by 0 bases and J by 2 bases, with 16 bases left in between. In germline, CDR1 is SGHRS, CDR2 YFSETQ. The CDR3 loop spans 17 amino acids. Sequencing used immunoSEQ multiplex PCR; TCRdb keeps in-frame clones, though not all of them. Of about 15,000 clones listed, about 74% are singletons.

The sequence derives from a human donor who had a prior SARS-CoV-2 infection. The chain carries TRBV5-1 and TRBJ2-3; weak D call: TRBD1 (7 bases). Sequences were derived from CD4+ T cells from PBMCs cultured with HCoV-NL63 spike peptides, sampled after COVID-19 vaccination. CDR3 sequence reads: CASSLEAAGQLTDTQYF. The CDR3 DNA reads as TGCGCCAGCAGCTTGGAGGCCGCGGGACAGCTCACAGATACGCAGTATTTT.